Reported below is one T cell receptor (beta chain). Its antigen is as yet unknown. TCRdb keeps only in-frame clones here, not all; method: immunoSEQ multiplex PCR. The table has roughly 680,000 clones, about 89% seen once. These data belong to a study of Ad26.COV2.S vaccination and SARS-CoV-2 variants. Study information: Intramuscular Ad26.COV2.S doses were given once or twice, 56 days apart.

Study-level findings and limits: For non-spike TCRs, breadth in vaccine recipients resembled that in placebo recipients. Reportedly, after vaccination the spike-specific CD8+ and CD4+ T cell responses displayed substantial breadth.

Treatment described: some 20 received Ad26.COV2.S at low or high dose, single or two shots; several received placebo; per-sample allocation not given. Following the first vaccine or placebo injection, samples were taken on day 63. This person who donated was an adult of 18-55 years in Boston. This TCR derives from a person aged 18-60 years who received the Ad26.COV2.S COVID-19 vaccine or a placebo. The sample was peripheral blood, taken in a trial of Ad26.COV2.S vaccine versus placebo.

CDR3 sequence reads: CASSEATGGHYEQYF. The CDR3 DNA reads TGTGCCAGCAGTGAAGCGACGGGAGGCCACTACGAGCAGTACTTC. The chain carries TRBV2 and TRBJ2-7; 7 bases agree with TRBD2. V shed 0 bases and J 3 bases; nucleotides not matched to a gene: 5. Germline V gene sequence: CDR1 SNHLY, CDR2 FYNNEI. The CDR3 loop spans 15 amino acids. Full variable domain (rest looked up from reference TRBV2 and TRBJ2-7): EPEVTQTPSHQVTQMGQEVILRCVPISNHLYFYWYRQILGQKVEFLVSFYNNEISEKSEIFDDQFSVERPDGSNFTLKIRSTKLEDSAMYFCASSEATGGHYEQYFGPGTRLTVT.